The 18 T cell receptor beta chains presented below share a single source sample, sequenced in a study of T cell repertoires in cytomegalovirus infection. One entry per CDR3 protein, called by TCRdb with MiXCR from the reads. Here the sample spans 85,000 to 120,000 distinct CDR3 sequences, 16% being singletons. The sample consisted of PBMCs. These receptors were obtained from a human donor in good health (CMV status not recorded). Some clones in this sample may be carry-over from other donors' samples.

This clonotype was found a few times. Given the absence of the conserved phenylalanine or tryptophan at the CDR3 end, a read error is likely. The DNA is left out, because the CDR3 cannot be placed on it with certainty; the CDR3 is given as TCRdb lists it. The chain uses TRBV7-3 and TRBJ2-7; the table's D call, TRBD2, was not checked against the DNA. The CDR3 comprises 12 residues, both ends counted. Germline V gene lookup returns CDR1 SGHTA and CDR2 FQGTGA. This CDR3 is CASSPDYGLASG.

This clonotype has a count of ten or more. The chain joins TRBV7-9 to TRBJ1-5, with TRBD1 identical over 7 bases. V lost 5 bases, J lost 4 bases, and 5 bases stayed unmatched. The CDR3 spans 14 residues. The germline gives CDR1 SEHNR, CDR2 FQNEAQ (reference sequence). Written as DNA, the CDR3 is TGTGCCAGCAGCCTTGGGACAGCGAATCAGCCCCAGCATTTT. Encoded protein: CASSLGTANQPQHF.

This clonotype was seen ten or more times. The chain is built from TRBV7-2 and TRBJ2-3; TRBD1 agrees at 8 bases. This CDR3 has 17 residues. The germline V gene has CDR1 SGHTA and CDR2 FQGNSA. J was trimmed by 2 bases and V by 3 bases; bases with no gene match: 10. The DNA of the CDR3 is TGTGCCAGCAGCTTCCCGGCTGGACAGGGCTTCACAGATACGCAGTATTTT. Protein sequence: CASSFPAGQGFTDTQYF.

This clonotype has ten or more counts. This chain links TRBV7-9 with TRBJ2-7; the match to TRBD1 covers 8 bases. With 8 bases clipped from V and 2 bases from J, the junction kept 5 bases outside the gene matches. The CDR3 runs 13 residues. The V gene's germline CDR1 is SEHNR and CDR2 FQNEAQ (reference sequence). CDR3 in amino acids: CASGQGVAYEQYF. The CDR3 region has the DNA TGTGCCAGCGGACAGGGAGTGGCCTACGAGCAGTACTTC.

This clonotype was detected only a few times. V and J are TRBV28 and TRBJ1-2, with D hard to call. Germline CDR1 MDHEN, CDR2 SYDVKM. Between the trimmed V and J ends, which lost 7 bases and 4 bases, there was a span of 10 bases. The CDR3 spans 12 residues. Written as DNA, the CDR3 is TGTGCCAGCACCACAGACGGCTATGGCTACACCTTC. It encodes CASTTDGYGYTF.

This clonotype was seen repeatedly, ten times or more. CDR3 residues: CASSFSPRGLPFF. The CDR3 DNA follows: TGTGCCAGCAGCTTTAGCCCCAGGGGTCTGCCTTTCTTT. The chain combines TRBV7-3 with TRBJ1-1, with D tentatively TRBD1 (6 bases). The V gene's germline CDR1 is SGHTA and CDR2 FQGTGA. CDR3 length: 13 residues. Trimming took 3 bases from V and 12 from J, leaving 17 bases between them.

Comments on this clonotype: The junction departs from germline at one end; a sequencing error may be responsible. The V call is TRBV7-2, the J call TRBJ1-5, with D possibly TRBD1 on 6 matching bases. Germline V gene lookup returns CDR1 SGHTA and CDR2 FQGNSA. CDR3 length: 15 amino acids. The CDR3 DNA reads TGTGCCAGCACCTTAGGTGGGACACAAAATCAGCCCCAGCATTTT. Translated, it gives CASTLGGTQNQPQHF.

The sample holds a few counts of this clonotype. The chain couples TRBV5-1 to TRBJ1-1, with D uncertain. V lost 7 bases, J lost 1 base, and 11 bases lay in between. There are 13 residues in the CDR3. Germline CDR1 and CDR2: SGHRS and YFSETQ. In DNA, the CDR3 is TGCGCCAGCGGTGGGTCTCGGAACACTGAAGCTTTCTTT. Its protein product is CASGGSRNTEAFF.

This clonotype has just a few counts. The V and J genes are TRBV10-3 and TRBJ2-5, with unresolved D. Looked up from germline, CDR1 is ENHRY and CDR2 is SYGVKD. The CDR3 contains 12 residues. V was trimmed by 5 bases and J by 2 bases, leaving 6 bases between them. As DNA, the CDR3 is TGTGCCATCAGTCCAGAGCAAGAGACCCAGTACTTC. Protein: CAISPEQETQYF.

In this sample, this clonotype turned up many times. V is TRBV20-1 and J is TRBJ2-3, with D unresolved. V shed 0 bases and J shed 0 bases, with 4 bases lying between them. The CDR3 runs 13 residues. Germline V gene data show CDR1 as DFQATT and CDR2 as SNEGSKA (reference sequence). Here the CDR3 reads CSARDRSTDTQYF. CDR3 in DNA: TGCAGTGCTAGAGACAGAAGCACAGATACGCAGTATTTT.

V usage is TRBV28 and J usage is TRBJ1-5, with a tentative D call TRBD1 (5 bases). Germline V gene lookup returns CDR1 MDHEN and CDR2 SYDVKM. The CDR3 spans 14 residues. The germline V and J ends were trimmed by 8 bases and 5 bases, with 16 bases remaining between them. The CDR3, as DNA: TGTGCCAGCCGGATGAGGGAGGGGTATCAGCCCCAGCATTTT. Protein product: CASRMREGYQPQHF.

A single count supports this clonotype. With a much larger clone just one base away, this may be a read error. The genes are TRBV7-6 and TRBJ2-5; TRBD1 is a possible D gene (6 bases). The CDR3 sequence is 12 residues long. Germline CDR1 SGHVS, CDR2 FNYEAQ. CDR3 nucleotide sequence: TGTGCCAGCATTTCCCCAGGGGAGATCCAGTACTTC. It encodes CASISPGEIQYF. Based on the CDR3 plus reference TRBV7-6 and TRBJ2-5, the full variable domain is GAGVSQSPRYKVTKRGQDVALRCDPISGHVSLYWYRQALGQGPEFLTYFNYEAQQDKSGLPNDRFSAERPEGSISTLTIQRTEQRDSAMYRCASISPGEIQYFGPGTRLLVL.

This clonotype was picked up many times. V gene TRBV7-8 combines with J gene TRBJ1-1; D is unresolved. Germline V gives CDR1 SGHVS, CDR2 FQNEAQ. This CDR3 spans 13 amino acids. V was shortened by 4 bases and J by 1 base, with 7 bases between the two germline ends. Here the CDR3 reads CASSSRANTEAFF. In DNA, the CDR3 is TGTGCCAGCAGCTCACGGGCGAACACTGAAGCTTTCTTT.

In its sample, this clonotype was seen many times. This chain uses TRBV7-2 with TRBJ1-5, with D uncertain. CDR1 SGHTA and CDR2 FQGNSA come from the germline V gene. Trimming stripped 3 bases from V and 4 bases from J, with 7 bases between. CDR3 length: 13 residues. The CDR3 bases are TGTGCCAGCAGCTTCCGAGATAATCAGCCCCAGCATTTT. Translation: CASSFRDNQPQHF.

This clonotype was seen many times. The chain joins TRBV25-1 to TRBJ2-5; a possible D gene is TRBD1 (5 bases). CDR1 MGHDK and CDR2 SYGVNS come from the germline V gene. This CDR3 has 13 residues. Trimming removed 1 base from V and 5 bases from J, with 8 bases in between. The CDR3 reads CASSEWGGETQYF. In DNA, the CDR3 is TGTGCCAGCAGTGAATGGGGCGGCGAGACCCAGTACTTC.

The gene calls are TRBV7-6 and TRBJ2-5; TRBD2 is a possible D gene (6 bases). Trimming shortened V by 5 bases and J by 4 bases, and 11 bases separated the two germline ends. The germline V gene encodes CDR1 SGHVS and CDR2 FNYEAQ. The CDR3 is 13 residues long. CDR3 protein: CASSARGTETQYF. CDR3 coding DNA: TGTGCCAGCAGCGCCCGGGGGACAGAGACCCAGTACTTC.

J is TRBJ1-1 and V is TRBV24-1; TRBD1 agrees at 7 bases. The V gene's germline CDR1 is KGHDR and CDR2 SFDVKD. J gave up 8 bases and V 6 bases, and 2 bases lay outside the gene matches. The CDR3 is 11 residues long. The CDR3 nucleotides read TGTGCCACCAGTATGACAGGGGAAGCTTTCTTT. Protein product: CATSMTGEAFF.

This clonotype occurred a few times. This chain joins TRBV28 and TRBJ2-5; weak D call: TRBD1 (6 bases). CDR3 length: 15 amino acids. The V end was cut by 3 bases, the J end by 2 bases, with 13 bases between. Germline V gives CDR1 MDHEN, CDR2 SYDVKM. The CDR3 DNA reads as TGTGCCAGCAGTTTTTCACAGGGAAGACAAGAGACCCAGTACTTC. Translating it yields CASSFSQGRQETQYF. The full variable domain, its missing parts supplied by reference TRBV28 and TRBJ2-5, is DVKVTQSSRYLVKRTGEKVFLECVQDMDHENMFWYRQDPGLGLRLIYFSYDVKMKEKGDIPEGYSVSREKKERFSLILESASTNQTSMYLCASSFSQGRQETQYFGPGTRLLVL.